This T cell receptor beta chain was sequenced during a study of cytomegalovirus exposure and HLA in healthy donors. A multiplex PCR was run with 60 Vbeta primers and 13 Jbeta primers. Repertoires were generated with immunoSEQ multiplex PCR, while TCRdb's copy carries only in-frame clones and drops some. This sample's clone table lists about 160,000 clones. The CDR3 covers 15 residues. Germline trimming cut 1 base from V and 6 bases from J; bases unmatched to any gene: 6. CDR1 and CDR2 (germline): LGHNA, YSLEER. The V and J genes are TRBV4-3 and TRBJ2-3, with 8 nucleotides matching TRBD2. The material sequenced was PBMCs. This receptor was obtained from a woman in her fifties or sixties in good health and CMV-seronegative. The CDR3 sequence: CASSQGSGGVDTQYF. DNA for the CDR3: TGCGCCAGCAGCCAAGGCAGCGGGGGAGTTGATACGCAGTATTTT.